This TCR beta chain emerged from a study of blood T cells in healthy people across ages. General study findings and limits: Naive and antigen-experienced cells could not be conclusively compared, given unsorted PBMCs.

In the case of this clonotype: Its specificity is not known.

A second PCR, run for about 7 to 11 cycles, used a sample-barcoded 5' primer plus a J-beta primer mix. A 12-random-nucleotide template-switch adaptor tagged each cDNA molecule. All samples gave at least 2.5 million CDR3-containing paired-end reads. TCRdb processed the 5' RACE reads anew with MiXCR; each CDR3 protein has one entry. The repertoire holds over 600,000 distinct CDR3 sequences, with around 20% as singletons. The specimen was blood. The receptor was derived from a man in his 70s in good health.

CDR3 nucleotide sequence: TGTGCCAGCAGCCAAGAGCTTTGGGACAGGGGAAGCAATGAGCAGTTCTTC. This translates into CASSQELWDRGSNEQFF. V and J are TRBV3-1 and TRBJ2-1; TRBD1 agrees at 10 bases. Trimming cost V 0 bases and J 6 bases; bases outside gene matches: 8. CDR3 length: 17 amino acids. Germline CDR1 is LGHDT and CDR2 is YNNKEL (reference sequence).